This T cell receptor (beta chain) was retrieved from a study of OX40 agonist ivuxolimab in advanced cancers. V dropped 7 bases and J dropped 2 bases, with 18 bases sitting between them. The germline V gene encodes CDR1 GTSNPN and CDR2 SVGIG (reference sequence). The CDR3 runs to 14 residues. Sequencing used immunoSEQ multiplex PCR; TCRdb keeps in-frame clones, though not all of them. Here the sample spans fewer than 90,000 clones, 75% to 95% being singletons. The origin of this receptor is an adult with an advanced solid tumor such as melanoma, head and neck, liver or kidney cancer. Source: CD4+ or CD8+ T cells sorted from blood, taken in a trial of the OX40 agonist ivuxolimab. The J gene is TRBJ2-7, the V gene TRBV30; TRBD1 or TRBD2 may be the D gene (6 bases each). The CDR3 is CASSVGRGPYEQYF. For the CDR3, the DNA is TGTGCCTCCTCCGTAGGACGGGGGCCCTACGAGCAGTACTTC. Full variable domain (outside the CDR3, taken from reference TRBV30 and TRBJ2-7): SQTIHQWPATLVQPVGSPLSLECTVEGTSNPNLYWYRQAAGRGLQLLFYSVGIGQISSEVPQNLSASRPQDRQFILSSKKLLLSDSGFYLCASSVGRGPYEQYFGPGTRLTVT.